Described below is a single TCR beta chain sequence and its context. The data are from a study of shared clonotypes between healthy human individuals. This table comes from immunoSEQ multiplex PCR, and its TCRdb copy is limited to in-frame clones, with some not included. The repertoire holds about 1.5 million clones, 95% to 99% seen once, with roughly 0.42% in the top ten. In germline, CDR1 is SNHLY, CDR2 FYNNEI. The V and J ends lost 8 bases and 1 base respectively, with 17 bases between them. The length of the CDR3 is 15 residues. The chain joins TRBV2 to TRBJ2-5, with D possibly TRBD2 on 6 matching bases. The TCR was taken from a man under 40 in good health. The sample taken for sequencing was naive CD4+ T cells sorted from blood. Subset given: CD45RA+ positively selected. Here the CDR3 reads CASPGEALPQETQYF. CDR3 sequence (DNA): TGTGCCAGCCCCGGGGAGGCCCTTCCCCAAGAGACCCAGTACTTC.